The T cell receptor beta chain under discussion was sequenced for a study of shared clonotypes between healthy human individuals. As for the study in general: The donors, a couple of women and a few men, were aged 18 to 49.

Remarks on this clone: Its target is unknown.

Data came from immunoSEQ multiplex PCR; TCRdb stores just in-frame clones and leaves some out. The table shows 550,000 to 800,000 clones, with roughly 70% occurring only once. Study-wide points: Incompleteness in sorted-subset sequencing, despite large depth, was shown by rarefaction.

CDR1 and CDR2 (germline): SEHNR, FQNEAQ (reference sequence). V shed 3 bases and J shed 3 bases, with 17 bases lying between them. CDR3 length: 16 amino acids. The V and J genes are TRBV7-9 and TRBJ2-5, with D possibly matching TRBD2 (5 bases). The sample comprised memory CD4+ T cells sorted from blood. Noted subset: CD45RA-negative fraction. The TCR was taken from a woman between 25 and 40 years old in good health. CDR3 loop: CASSLNFRTGKETQYF. The CDR3 region has the DNA TGTGCCAGCAGCTTGAATTTCCGGACGGGGAAAGAGACCCAGTACTTC.